These T cell receptor beta chains were read from a single sample in a study of cytomegalovirus exposure and HLA in healthy donors. The data were produced by immunoSEQ multiplex PCR, yet TCRdb's version contains in-frame clones alone and is incomplete. Counted here are some 220,000 clones, around 80% occurring once; the ten biggest clones make up about 0.47%. Sample: PBMCs. These receptor sequences come from a boy aged 5 to 17 in good health and CMV-seronegative. Both conserved end residues are part of each CDR3. Fields, in order: clone size, V gene, CDR3 protein. Only part of the rows carry a size: once, few, many, or a class if the clone is expanded.

clone size: few; V gene: TRBV7-6; CDR3 protein: CASSVGTPYEQYF
clone size: NA; V gene: TRBV30; CDR3 protein: CALNRGKDSPLHF
clone size: NA; V gene: TRBV5-4; CDR3 protein: CASSRTGGDYGYTF
clone size: NA; V gene: TRBV6-5; CDR3 protein: CASSRGAFNQPQHF
clone size: NA; V gene: TRBV29-1; CDR3 protein: CSVRGRGSYNEQFF
clone size: NA; V gene: TRBV4-2; CDR3 protein: CASSQDKGGRLYEQYF
clone size: NA; V gene: TRBV19; CDR3 protein: CASSGPYSNQPQHF
clone size: NA; V gene: TRBV27; CDR3 protein: CASSEDRNYEQYF
clone size: NA; V gene: TRBV2; CDR3 protein: CASSFRGGQGYGYTF
clone size: NA; V gene: TRBV5-1; CDR3 protein: CASSLALGREGIYF
clone size: NA; V gene: TRBV2; CDR3 protein: CASSPDRGYFQPQHF
clone size: once; V gene: TRBV19; CDR3 protein: CASSRDRGRSNTEAFF
clone size: NA; V gene: TRBV14; CDR3 protein: CASSRLGLAGGRSNEQFF
clone size: NA; V gene: TRBV2; CDR3 protein: CASSPRQGRLCNEQFF
clone size: NA; V gene: TRBV18; CDR3 protein: CASSPSGDRGHTEAFF
clone size: NA; V gene: TRBV10-3; CDR3 protein: CAISGGQGETHEQYF
clone size: NA; V gene: TRBV9; CDR3 protein: CASSLGQGVGYGYTF
clone size: NA; V gene: TRBV2; CDR3 protein: CASTGQGYTEAFF
clone size: once; V gene: TRBV7-2; CDR3 protein: CASSPTFEYHEQFF
clone size: once; V gene: TRBV15; CDR3 protein: CATSRDPPGTREGYSNQPQHF
clone size: NA; V gene: TRBV5-4; CDR3 protein: CASSLASGSGWEQYF
clone size: NA; V gene: TRBV5-1; CDR3 protein: CASSLTGTGYNEQFF